This T cell receptor beta chain was obtained from a study of cytomegalovirus exposure and HLA in healthy donors. A multiplex PCR was run with 60 Vbeta primers and 13 Jbeta primers. Using immunoSEQ multiplex PCR, the repertoire was profiled, and TCRdb retains in-frame clones only, with some absent. The sample has 85,000 to 100,000 clones; about four fifths are singletons. The CDR3 runs 15 residues. V was shortened by 1 base and J by 1 base, with 10 bases between the two germline ends. Germline values: CDR1 SGHDN, CDR2 FVKESK. This TCR derives from a human donor in good health. This chain uses TRBV14 with TRBJ1-1; no clear D. Material: PBMCs. The CDR3 DNA follows: TGTGCCAGCAGCCAAGTGATGGCATCGAACACTGAAGCTTTCTTT. This gives the protein CASSQVMASNTEAFF.